A single sample is the source of the 29 T cell receptor beta chains below, sequenced in a study of blood T cell repertoires in COVID-19. The data were produced by immunoSEQ multiplex PCR, yet TCRdb's version contains in-frame clones alone and is incomplete. Among under 450,000 clones listed, 80% to 85% were seen once. Sequences were obtained from PBMCs or T cells enriched from blood (not recorded which). Receptors were obtained from a woman between 45 and 60 years old who had recovered from COVID-19.

This sequence joins TRBV4-3 and TRBJ1-6; a weak D match, TRBD1 (5 bases). CDR3 length: 15 residues. V lost 1 base and J lost 7, with 11 bases in between. Germline lookup yields CDR1 LGHNA and CDR2 YSLEER. The CDR3 is CASSQVLSGNSPLHF. In DNA, the CDR3 is TGCGCCAGCAGCCAAGTTTTGTCAGGGAATTCACCCCTCCACTTT.

There are a few counts of this clone. The rearrangement joins TRBV19 to TRBJ2-2, with 7 bases matching TRBD1. Looked up from germline, CDR1 is LNHDA and CDR2 is SQIVND (reference sequence). The J segment lost 0 bases and the V segment lost 6 bases, leaving 1 base of the junction unmatched. This CDR3 spans 14 amino acids. The CDR3 DNA is TGTGCCAGTAGGGGACAGTCGAACACCGGGGAGCTGTTTTTT. It translates to CASRGQSNTGELFF.

The chain employs TRBV5-1 and TRBJ2-3; TRBD1 matches at 7 bases. CDR1 is SGHRS and CDR2 is YFSETQ in the germline V gene. J lost 1 base, V lost 7 bases, and 3 bases had no gene match. CDR3 length: 13 amino acids. The CDR3: CASSGQGTDTQYF. The CDR3 DNA sequence: TGCGCCAGCTCCGGACAGGGCACAGATACGCAGTATTTT.

The chain recombines TRBV19 with TRBJ2-1; 15 bases map to TRBD2. Germline CDR1 is LNHDA and CDR2 is SQIVND (reference sequence). CDR3 size: 17 residues. Trimming removed 7 bases from V and 6 bases from J; junction bases left unmatched: 10. For the CDR3, the DNA is TGTGCCAGTACCCACCGCGGGACTAGCGGGGGGACCAATGAGCAGTTCTTC. Translation gives CASTHRGTSGGTNEQFF.

As regards this clone: Other DNA sequences of this sample code for an identical CDR3. This chain joins TRBV5-1 and TRBJ1-2, with 8 bases matching TRBD1. The CDR3 totals 13 residues. Trimming cost V 1 base and J 8 bases; bases outside gene matches: 4. Germline CDR1 and CDR2: SGHRS and YFSETQ. CDR3 loop: CASSLQGAEGYTF. CDR3 bases: TGCGCCAGCAGCTTGCAGGGGGCGGAAGGCTACACCTTC.

The gene calls are TRBV3-1 (or the pseudogene TRBV3-2) and TRBJ2-7; TRBD1 is a possible D gene (8 bases). The CDR3 sequence is 13 residues long. From germline, CDR1 is LGHDT and CDR2 YNNKEL (reference sequence). The germline V and J ends were trimmed by 2 bases and 13 bases, with 18 bases remaining between them. Here the CDR3 reads CASSQRGGRGPYF. CDR3 nucleotide sequence: TGTGCCAGCAGCCAAAGGGGGGGCAGGGGGCCTTACTTC.

V usage is TRBV5-4 and J usage is TRBJ1-1; no reliable D call. V lost 1 base and J 1 base, leaving 14 bases between the germline ends. The CDR3 covers 16 residues. Germline values: CDR1 SGHNT, CDR2 YYREEE (reference sequence). CDR3 bases: TGTGCCAGCAGCTTGTATCAGGCCCGCTGGAACACTGAAGCTTTCTTT. Its translation is CASSLYQARWNTEAFF.

The chain recombines TRBV18 with TRBJ1-2, with 8 nucleotides matching TRBD1. J was trimmed by 1 base and V by 4 bases; bases with no gene match: 17. Per the germline V gene, CDR1 is KGHSH and CDR2 is LQKENI. This CDR3 has 19 amino acids. CDR3 DNA: TGTGCCAGCTCACTCTTGGACAGGGTGGGTTCGGAAATTAACTATGGCTACACCTTC. Protein product: CASSLLDRVGSEINYGYTF.

The chain recombines TRBV2 with TRBJ2-2; D possibly corresponds to TRBD1 (6 bases). The CDR3 is 14 residues long. From germline, CDR1 is SNHLY and CDR2 FYNNEI. With 3 bases removed from V and 4 bases from J, the gap between germline ends came to 9 bases. This chain's CDR3 is CASSDPRGTGELFF. CDR3 nucleotide sequence: TGTGCCAGCAGTGACCCCAGGGGCACCGGGGAGCTGTTTTTT.

This chain connects TRBV5-1 to TRBJ1-4; weak D call: TRBD1 (5 bases). Per germline, CDR1 SGHRS and CDR2 YFSETQ. The CDR3 covers 15 residues. V was clipped by 3 bases and J by 3 bases, with 12 bases between them. DNA for the CDR3: TGCGCCAGCAGCTCCGGTGGGGGGGCTAATGAAAAACTGTTTTTT. Protein: CASSSGGGANEKLFF.

The genes are TRBV19 and TRBJ2-3; perhaps TRBD1 as D (5 bases). The V gene lost 5 bases and the J gene lost 0 bases, with 12 bases spanning the gap. Germline V gives CDR1 LNHDA, CDR2 SQIVND (reference sequence). The length of the CDR3 is 15 residues. DNA of the CDR3: TGTGCCAGTAGTCGTGACAGATCTAGCACAGATACGCAGTATTTT. The encoded protein is CASSRDRSSTDTQYF. Supplemented by reference TRBV19 and TRBJ2-3, the full variable domain reads DGGITQSPKYLFRKEGQNVTLSCEQNLNHDAMYWYRQDPGQGLRLIYYSQIVNDFQKGDIAEGYSVSREKKESFPLTVTSAQKNPTAFYLCASSRDRSSTDTQYFGPGTRLTVL.

The rearrangement uses TRBV11-3 and TRBJ2-1; D remains unclear. Trimming took 1 base from V and 10 from J, leaving 11 bases between them. The CDR3 is 13 amino acids. Looked up from germline, CDR1 is SGHNT and CDR2 is YENEEA. The CDR3 nucleotides read TGTGCCAGCAGCTTAGCAGGTCATCGGGAGCAGTTCTTC. Translation: CASSLAGHREQFF. Based on the CDR3 plus reference TRBV11-3 and TRBJ2-1, the full variable domain is EAGVVQSPRYKIIEKKQPVAFWCNPISGHNTLYWYLQNLGQGPELLIRYENEEAVDDSQLPKDRFSAERLKGVDSTLKIQPAELGDSAVYLCASSLAGHREQFFGPGTRLTVL.

This clone has just a few counts. This chain uses TRBV5-1 with TRBJ2-3; 12 bases line up with TRBD1. In germline, CDR1 is SGHRS, CDR2 YFSETQ. CDR3 length: 16 residues. V was pared by 4 bases and J by 4 bases, with 7 bases of the junction left unmatched. In DNA form, the CDR3 reads TGCGCCAGCAGCCCCGGGACAGGGGGCAGGTCAGATACGCAGTATTTT. Its protein is CASSPGTGGRSDTQYF.

The chain joins TRBV18 to TRBJ1-1; no definite D call. The CDR3 has 14 residues. V was clipped by 7 bases and J by 2 bases, with 14 bases between them. Germline CDR1 KGHSH, CDR2 LQKENI. The CDR3 region has the DNA TGTGCCAGCTTCAGTGACCGGGGAAACACTGAAGCTTTCTTT. It encodes CASFSDRGNTEAFF.

CDR3 residues: CSASQQSSYNSPLHF. CDR3 bases: TGCAGTGCTAGTCAACAAAGCTCCTATAATTCACCCCTCCACTTT. The chain joins TRBV20-1 to TRBJ1-6; D gene unclear. Germline V gene data show CDR1 as DFQATT and CDR2 as SNEGSKA (reference sequence). Trimming stripped 3 bases from V and 0 bases from J, with 9 bases between. The CDR3 loop spans 15 amino acids.

The chain uses TRBV30 and TRBJ2-7, with a tentative D call TRBD2 (5 bases). Germline values: CDR1 GTSNPN, CDR2 SVGIG (reference sequence). The V gene lost 3 bases and the J gene lost 0 bases, with 18 bases spanning the gap. The CDR3 sequence is 16 residues long. CDR3 sequence reads: CAWRNRRPTISYEQYF. CDR3 coding DNA: TGTGCCTGGAGGAACCGAAGACCGACTATCTCCTACGAGCAGTACTTC.

The chain links TRBV6-5 to TRBJ1-5; D may be TRBD1 (6 bases). The germline V and J ends were trimmed by 2 bases and 5 bases, with 13 bases remaining between them. This CDR3 has 15 residues. Germline V gives CDR1 MNHEY, CDR2 SVGAGI. The CDR3 sequence is CASSYLDRDDQPQHF. Written as DNA, the CDR3 is TGTGCCAGCAGTTACCTGGACAGAGATGATCAGCCCCAGCATTTT.

The chain recombines TRBV30 with TRBJ2-7, with D unclear. This CDR3 is built from 11 residues. Germline V gene data show CDR1 as GTSNPN and CDR2 as SVGIG (reference sequence). The germline V and J ends were trimmed by 2 bases and 8 bases, with 10 bases remaining between them. CDR3 DNA: TGTGCCTGGAGTAGCTCTGAGAAGCAGTACTTC. This encodes CAWSSSEKQYF.

The chain combines TRBV19 with TRBJ1-1; 10 nucleotides agree with TRBD1. The germline V gene encodes CDR1 LNHDA and CDR2 SQIVND (reference sequence). V lost 5 bases to trimming and J lost 11 bases; unmatched junction nucleotides: 8. The CDR3 has 13 amino acids. DNA for the CDR3: TGTGCCAGTAGTGCAGACAGGGGGCAGTCCGCTTTCTTT. It specifies CASSADRGQSAFF.

V usage is TRBV7-2 and J usage is TRBJ2-5; 7 bases are shared with TRBD2. Germline V gives CDR1 SGHTA, CDR2 FQGNSA. The CDR3 contains 14 residues. Unmatched junction bases numbered 4, after V lost 5 bases and J lost 1 base. The CDR3 region is CASSTRGTQETQYF. The CDR3 region has the DNA TGTGCCAGCAGCACGCGGGGGACCCAAGAGACCCAGTACTTC.

CDR3 protein: CASSESGTGVGNTEAFF. The CDR3 coding sequence is TGCGCCAGCAGTGAGTCCGGGACAGGGGTGGGTAACACTGAAGCTTTCTTT. V usage is TRBV10-2 and J usage is TRBJ1-1; the match to TRBD1 covers 10 bases. The CDR3 extends over 17 amino acids. Germline V gene sequence: CDR1 WSHSY, CDR2 SAAADI. V lost 0 bases to trimming and J lost 2 bases; unmatched junction nucleotides: 6.

V gene TRBV7-9 combines with J gene TRBJ2-3; 8 nucleotides align to TRBD2. Germline V gene data show CDR1 as SEHNR and CDR2 as FQNEAQ (reference sequence). The J segment lost 4 bases and the V segment lost 0 bases, leaving 6 bases of the junction unmatched. The CDR3 sequence is 16 residues long. The CDR3: CASSLAFGRGSDTQYF. Written as DNA, the CDR3 is TGTGCCAGCAGCTTAGCGTTCGGGAGGGGGTCAGATACGCAGTATTTT.

This chain uses TRBV14 with TRBJ1-2; D is ambiguous. CDR3 length: 15 residues. V was pared by 0 bases and J by 8 bases, with 16 bases between. CDR1 SGHDN and CDR2 FVKESK come from the germline V gene. This CDR3 reads CASSQDLSGFAGYTF. Written as DNA, the CDR3 is TGTGCCAGCAGCCAAGATTTATCGGGTTTCGCCGGCTACACCTTC.

The rearrangement links TRBV13 to TRBJ2-5; 7 nucleotides match TRBD1. This CDR3 region has 16 residues. Looked up from germline, CDR1 is PRHDT and CDR2 is FYEKMQ (reference sequence). The V gene end was trimmed by 4 bases and the J gene end by 5 bases; junction bases not matched to a gene: 13. The CDR3 is CASSSRKQQGTETQYF. The CDR3 nucleotides read TGTGCCAGCAGCTCACGAAAACAACAGGGGACGGAGACCCAGTACTTC.

The CDR3 DNA reads as TGTGCCAGCAGTTACGGGCAGGAGCAGTTCTTC. Amino acid sequence: CASSYGQEQFF. This chain connects TRBV6-5 to TRBJ2-1; D gene uncertain. The CDR3 has 11 residues. Germline CDR1 and CDR2: MNHEY and SVGAGI. The ends were cut back, 2 bases at V and 10 bases at J, with 6 bases in the middle.

V usage is TRBV5-6 and J usage is TRBJ2-7; D ambiguous. V shed 1 base and J shed 5 bases, with 4 bases lying between them. The V gene's germline CDR1 is SGHDT and CDR2 YYEEEE. The CDR3 length is 11 residues. CDR3 amino acids: CASSLFDEQYF. Written as DNA, the CDR3 is TGTGCCAGCAGCTTGTTCGACGAGCAGTACTTC.

The chain uses TRBV27 and TRBJ1-1; a possible D gene is TRBD1 (5 bases). Germline CDR1 and CDR2: MNHEY and SMNVEV (reference sequence). V lost 2 bases to trimming and J lost 1 base, with 17 bases between them. The CDR3 extends over 17 amino acids. CDR3 loop: CASSLVRLGGRNTEAFF. The CDR3 DNA is TGTGCCAGCAGTTTAGTCCGTCTGGGGGGTCGGAACACTGAAGCTTTCTTT.

The gene calls are TRBV12-3 or TRBV12-4 and TRBJ2-5; the D gene is possibly TRBD1 (5 bases). V was pared by 3 bases and J by 2 bases, with 7 bases between. CDR3 length equals 13 residues. CDR3 bases: TGTGCCAGCAGTTTCAACAGGCAAGAGACCCAGTACTTC. Its translation is CASSFNRQETQYF.

This clone has just one count. The chain couples TRBV19 to TRBJ1-2, with a possible D match to TRBD1 (5 bases). The germline V and J ends were trimmed by 3 bases and 4 bases, with 9 bases remaining between them. The CDR3 covers 13 residues. CDR1 is LNHDA, CDR2 SQIVND, per germline (reference sequence). The CDR3 DNA reads TGTGCCAGTAGTATGGCGGGGACCTATGGCTACACCTTC. Protein sequence: CASSMAGTYGYTF.